The rows below give T cell receptor beta chains drawn from one sample of a study of Ad26.COV2.S vaccination and SARS-CoV-2 variants. Libraries were prepared by immunoSEQ multiplex PCR; TCRdb keeps only in-frame clonotypes and omits some of them. Here the sample spans about 280,000 clones, more than 75% being singletons. This specimen consisted of peripheral blood, obtained in a trial of Ad26.COV2.S vaccine versus placebo. Receptors originate from a person aged 18-60 years who received the Ad26.COV2.S COVID-19 vaccine or a placebo. The CDR3 runs from the conserved cysteine through the conserved F or W. A D gene is named only where the DNA matches it firmly. The listing skips clone size in some rows; elsewhere it reads once, few, many or a size class.

TGTGCCAGCAGCCCCCTGGGGGGCAAAGATACGCAGTATTTT,CASSPLGGKDTQYF,-,TRBJ2-3,TRBV7-9,-
TGTGCCAGCAGCTTAGACGAGGGGGCGCGGGCTTTCTTT,CASSLDEGARAFF,-,TRBJ1-1,TRBV7-9,TRBD1
TGTGCCAGTAGTACAGAAGGACGACGGTCCCCGGGCGATGAGCAGTTCTTC,CASSTEGRRSPGDEQFF,-,TRBJ2-1,TRBV19,-
TGTGCCAGCAATGCGGCGGGATGGACCCACGAGCAGTACTTC,CASNAAGWTHEQYF,-,TRBJ2-7,TRBV2,-
TGTGCCAGCAGGTTAGACAGGGTCGGCCCTGAAGCTTTCTTT,CASRLDRVGPEAFF,-,TRBJ1-1,TRBV11-2,TRBD1
TGTGCCAGCAGTGAAGCGGGCGGGAGAGGAACCGGGGAGCTGTTTTTT,CASSEAGGRGTGELFF,-,TRBJ2-2,TRBV6-1,TRBD2
TGTGCCTGGAGTTCAGGTATGGGAAATCAGCCCCAGCATTTT,CAWSSGMGNQPQHF,-,TRBJ1-5,TRBV30,-
TGCGCCAGCAGCGACGGCCAGAACACTGAAGCTTTCTTT,CASSDGQNTEAFF,-,TRBJ1-1,TRBV5-1,-
TGTGCCAGCAGTGAAGTCGGCCGCGGCTACGAGCAGTACTTC,CASSEVGRGYEQYF,-,TRBJ2-7,TRBV6-1,-
TGTGCCAGCAGCGAGGGACAGGGAAGCACCCGAAAACTGTTTTTT,CASSEGQGSTRKLFF,few,TRBJ1-4,TRBV9,TRBD1
TGTGCTAGTGGTTTGTCACTCGGGACAGGGGGCGCGGGGAAAGAGACCCAGTACTTC,CASGLSLGTGGAGKETQYF,-,TRBJ2-5,TRBV12-5,TRBD1
TGTGCCAGCAGCTTCTCAGGGGGGACCAAAAACATTCAGTACTTC,CASSFSGGTKNIQYF,-,TRBJ2-4,TRBV5-4,-
TGTGCCAGTAGTATAGATAGAGAGACTGAAGCTTTCTTT,CASSIDRETEAFF,-,TRBJ1-1,TRBV19,-
TGTGCCTGGAGTGGGACGGAGAATCAGCCCCAGCATTTT,CAWSGTENQPQHF,-,TRBJ1-5,TRBV30,-
TGTGCCAGCAGCTACAGAACAGGGGGCGCTGGGGCCAACGTCCTGACTTTC,CASSYRTGGAGANVLTF,-,TRBJ2-6,TRBV3-1/TRBV3-2,TRBD1
TGTGCCAGCAGCTACGGCTGGGGGACTAGCGGGAACACCGGGGAGCTGTTTTTT,CASSYGWGTSGNTGELFF,once,TRBJ2-2,TRBV11-2,TRBD2